This TCR beta chain was sequenced in a study of T cell clones after liver transplantation. This CDR3 has 15 amino acids. Germline CDR1 reads LNHDA; CDR2 reads SQIVND (reference sequence). V gave up 1 base and J gave up 4 bases, with 11 bases separating them. Method: immunoSEQ multiplex PCR; TCRdb's copy keeps in-frame clones and lacks some. This table has some 6,100 clones, 79% appearing once. V and J are TRBV19 and TRBJ1-5; the D is unclear. Sequencing was performed on CD8+ T cells from blood, taken 24 months after liver transplant. The source is a human patient who received a liver transplant. Among the T cells, some may be from the graft donor. The CDR3 here is CASSIVSTHNQPQHF. The DNA for the CDR3 is TGTGCCAGTAGTATAGTCTCGACACATAATCAGCCCCAGCATTTT.